The sequence of this T cell receptor beta chain was determined in a study of control samples from healthy donors and cancer patients. Germline values: CDR1 SGHAT, CDR2 FQNNGV. Trimming removed 5 bases from V and 3 bases from J; junction bases left unmatched: 9. The CDR3 consists of 16 residues. Data came from immunoSEQ multiplex PCR; TCRdb stores just in-frame clones and leaves some out. Here the sample spans over 200,000 clones, over 75% being singletons. This clone has only a few counts. The sample contains more than one DNA sequence encoding this CDR3. The chain couples TRBV11-2 to TRBJ2-2, with 7 bases fitting TRBD1. The sequenced sample was PBMCs. This clonotype was obtained from a woman aged 55-69 years with lung cancer. The CDR3 DNA reads as TGTGCCAGCAGCGTTCGACAGGGTCGTGACACCGGGGAGCTGTTTTTT. Translating gives CASSVRQGRDTGELFF.